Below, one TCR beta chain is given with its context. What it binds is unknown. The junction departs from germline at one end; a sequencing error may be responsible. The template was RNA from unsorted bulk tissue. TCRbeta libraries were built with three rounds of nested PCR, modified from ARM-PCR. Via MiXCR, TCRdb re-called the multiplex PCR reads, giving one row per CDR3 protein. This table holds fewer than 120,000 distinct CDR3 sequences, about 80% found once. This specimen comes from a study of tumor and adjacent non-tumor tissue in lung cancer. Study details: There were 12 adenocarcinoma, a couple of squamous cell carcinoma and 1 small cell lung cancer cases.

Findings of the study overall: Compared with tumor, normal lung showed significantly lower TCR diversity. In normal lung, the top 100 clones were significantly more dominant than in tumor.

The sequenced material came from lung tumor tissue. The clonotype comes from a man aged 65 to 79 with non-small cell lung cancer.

The CDR3 loop reads CASSLNSQSGELCF. In nucleotides, the CDR3 is TGTGCCAGCAGCCTGAACAGTCAGTCTGGGGAGCTGTGTTTT. V is TRBV11-2 and J is TRBJ2-2; tentatively, D is TRBD2 (5 bases). This CDR3 spans 14 amino acids. From germline, CDR1 is SGHAT and CDR2 FQNNGV.